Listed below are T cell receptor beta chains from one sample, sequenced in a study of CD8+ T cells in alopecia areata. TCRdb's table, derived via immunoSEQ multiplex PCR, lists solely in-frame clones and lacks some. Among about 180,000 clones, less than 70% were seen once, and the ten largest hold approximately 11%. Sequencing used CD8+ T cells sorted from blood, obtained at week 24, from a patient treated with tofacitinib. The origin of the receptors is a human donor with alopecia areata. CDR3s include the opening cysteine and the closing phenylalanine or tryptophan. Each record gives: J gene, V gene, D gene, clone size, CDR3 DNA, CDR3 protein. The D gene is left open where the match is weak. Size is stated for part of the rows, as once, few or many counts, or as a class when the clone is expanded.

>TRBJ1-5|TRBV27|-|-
TGTGCCAGCAGTTCGGGTAGCAATCAGCCCCAGCATTTT
CASSSGSNQPQHF
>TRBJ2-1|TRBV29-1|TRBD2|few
TGCGGGAGCGGGGGCAATGAGCAGTTCTTC
CGSGGNEQFF
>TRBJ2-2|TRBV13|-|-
TGTGCCAGCAGTGACACAGGGAAGAACACCGGGGAGCTGTTTTTT
CASSDTGKNTGELFF
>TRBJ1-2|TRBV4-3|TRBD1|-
TGCGCCAGCAGCCAGGACAGGATTAGAGGCCAGGGCTACACCTTC
CASSQDRIRGQGYTF
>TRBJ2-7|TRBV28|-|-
TGTGCCAGCAGTTTAGGGACCGAATCCCACTCCTACGAGCAGTACTTC
CASSLGTESHSYEQYF
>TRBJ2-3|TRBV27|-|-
TGTGCCAGCAGTTCCCGTACCACAGATACGCAGTATTTT
CASSSRTTDTQYF
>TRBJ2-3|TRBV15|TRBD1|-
TGTGCCACCAGCAGAGATCCAGGGGGAAGTTTGGATACGCAGTATTTT
CATSRDPGGSLDTQYF
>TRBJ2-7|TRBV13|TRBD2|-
TGTGCCAGCAGCTTAGACACAGGACTAGCGGGAGGGGAGCAGTACTTC
CASSLDTGLAGGEQYF
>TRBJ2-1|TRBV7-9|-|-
TGTGCCAGCCGAACATCCGGGACAACGTCCAATGAGCAGTTCTTC
CASRTSGTTSNEQFF
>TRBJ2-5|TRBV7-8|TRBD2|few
TGTGCCAGCAGCTTAGCGCGGAGTGTACTAGCGGGGTTAGGGGAGACCCAGTACTTC
CASSLARSVLAGLGETQYF
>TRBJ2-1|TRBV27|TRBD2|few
TGTGCCAGCAGTTCTAGGACTAGCGGGGGGGCTAAGTACAATGAGCAGTTCTTC
CASSSRTSGGAKYNEQFF
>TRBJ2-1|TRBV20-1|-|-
TGCAGTGCTGGCAGGGGGGATGAGCAGTTCTTC
CSAGRGDEQFF
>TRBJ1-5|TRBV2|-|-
TGTGCCAGCAGTGAAGAGGGATTAAGCAATCAGCCCCAGCATTTT
CASSEEGLSNQPQHF
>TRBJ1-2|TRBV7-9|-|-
TGTGCCAGCAGCTTAGATAGCGGCAACTATGGCTACACCTTC
CASSLDSGNYGYTF
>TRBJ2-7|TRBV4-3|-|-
TGCGCCAGCAGCCAAGTGCACCAGGGACCCTACGAGCAGTACTTC
CASSQVHQGPYEQYF
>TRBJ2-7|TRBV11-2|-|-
TGTGCCAGCAGCCTCGGTAGCGAGCAGTACTTC
CASSLGSEQYF
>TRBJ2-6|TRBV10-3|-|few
TGTGCCATCAGTGGTACCACTTCTTCCGGGGCCAACGTCCTGACTTTC
CAISGTTSSGANVLTF
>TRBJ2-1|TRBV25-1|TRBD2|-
TGTGCCAGCAGTGGACTAGCGGGGGGCAATGAGCAGTTCTTC
CASSGLAGGNEQFF
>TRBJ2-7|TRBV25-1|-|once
TGTGCCAGCAGTGAGTGGGGGTCGTTCGACGAGCAGTACTTC
CASSEWGSFDEQYF
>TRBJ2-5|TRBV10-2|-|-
TGCGCCAGCAGTGAGGGTGCTAGCTCTCAAGAGACCCAGTACTTC
CASSEGASSQETQYF
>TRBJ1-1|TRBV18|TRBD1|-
TGTGCCAGCTCACCTTTCGAATCGGGACAGCCAAGCGCTGAAGCTTTCTTT
CASSPFESGQPSAEAFF
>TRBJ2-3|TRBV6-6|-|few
TGTGCCAGCAGTTCCCGTCATACAGATACGCAGTATTTT
CASSSRHTDTQYF
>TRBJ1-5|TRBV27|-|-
TGTGCCAGCAGGCCCCATGGGGGTACTGAGCCCCAGCATTTT
CASRPHGGTEPQHF
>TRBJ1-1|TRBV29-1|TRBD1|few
TGCAGCGTTGAGACAGGGCGGGGCGTCGTCACTGAAGCTTTCTTT
CSVETGRGVVTEAFF
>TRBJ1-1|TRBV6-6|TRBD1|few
TGTGCCAGCAGTCAGACAGGGGGCCGGACTGAAGCTTTCTTT
CASSQTGGRTEAFF
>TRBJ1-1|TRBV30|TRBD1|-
TGTGCCTGTATCCCAAGGACAGGGGGAATACCTGAAGCTTTCTTT
CACIPRTGGIPEAFF